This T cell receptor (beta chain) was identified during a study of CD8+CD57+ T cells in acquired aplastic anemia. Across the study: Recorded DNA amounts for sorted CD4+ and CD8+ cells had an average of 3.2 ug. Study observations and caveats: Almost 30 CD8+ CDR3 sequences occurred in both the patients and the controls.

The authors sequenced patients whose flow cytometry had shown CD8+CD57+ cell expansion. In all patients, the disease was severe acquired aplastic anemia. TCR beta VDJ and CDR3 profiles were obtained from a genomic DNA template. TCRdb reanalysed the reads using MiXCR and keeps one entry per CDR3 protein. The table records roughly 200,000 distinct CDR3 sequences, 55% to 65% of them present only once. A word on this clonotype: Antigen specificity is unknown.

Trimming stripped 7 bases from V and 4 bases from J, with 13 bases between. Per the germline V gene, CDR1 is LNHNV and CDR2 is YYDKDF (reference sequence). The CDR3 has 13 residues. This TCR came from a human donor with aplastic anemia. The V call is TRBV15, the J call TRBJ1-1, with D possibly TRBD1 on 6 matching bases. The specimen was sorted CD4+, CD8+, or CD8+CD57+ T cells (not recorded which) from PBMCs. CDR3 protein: CATTPTGPTEAFF. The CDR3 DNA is TGTGCCACCACCCCGACAGGACCCACTGAAGCTTTCTTT. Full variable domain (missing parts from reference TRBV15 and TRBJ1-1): DAMVIQNPRYQVTQFGKPVTLSCSQTLNHNVMYWYQQKSSQAPKLLFHYYDKDFNNEADTPDNFQSRRPNTSFCFLDIRSPGLGDTAMYLCATTPTGPTEAFFGQGTRLTVV.